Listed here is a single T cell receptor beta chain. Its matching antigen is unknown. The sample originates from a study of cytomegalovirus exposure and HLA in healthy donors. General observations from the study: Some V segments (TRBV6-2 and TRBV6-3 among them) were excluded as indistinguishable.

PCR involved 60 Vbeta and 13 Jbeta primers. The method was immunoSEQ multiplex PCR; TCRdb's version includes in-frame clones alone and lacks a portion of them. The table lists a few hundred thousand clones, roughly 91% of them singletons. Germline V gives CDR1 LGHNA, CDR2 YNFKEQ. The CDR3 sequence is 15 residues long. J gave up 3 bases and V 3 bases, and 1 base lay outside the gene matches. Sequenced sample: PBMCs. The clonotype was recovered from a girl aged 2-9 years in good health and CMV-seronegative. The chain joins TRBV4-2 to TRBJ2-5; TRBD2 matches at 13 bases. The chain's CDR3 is CASSHGLAGEETQYF. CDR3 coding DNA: TGTGCCAGCAGCCACGGACTAGCGGGAGAAGAGACCCAGTACTTC.